What follows are 10 T cell receptor beta chains derived from one specimen sequenced in a study of OX40 agonist ivuxolimab in advanced cancers. Here immunoSEQ multiplex PCR was the method, and the copy in TCRdb shows in-frame clones only, minus some. The sample contains about 70,000 clones, about 78% of which appear only once. The sequenced sample was CD4+ or CD8+ T cells sorted from blood, obtained in a trial of the OX40 agonist ivuxolimab. The source of these receptors is an adult with an advanced solid tumor such as melanoma, head and neck, liver or kidney cancer.

The gene calls are TRBV27 and TRBJ2-7; the D gene is possibly TRBD2 (6 bases). Per the germline V gene, CDR1 is MNHEY and CDR2 is SMNVEV (reference sequence). The CDR3 sequence is 14 residues long. Deletions cut 4 bases from V and 0 bases from J, with 10 bases between. The CDR3 loop is CASSWTTSSYEQYF. As DNA, the CDR3 is TGTGCCAGCAGTTGGACTACTAGCTCCTACGAGCAGTACTTC.

The chain employs TRBV19 and TRBJ1-2, with D perhaps matching TRBD1 (5 bases). The V end lost 1 base, the J end lost 1 base, and 7 bases lay between the germline ends. The CDR3 is made up of 14 amino acids. The germline CDR1 and CDR2 sequences are LNHDA and SQIVND (reference sequence). In nucleotides, the CDR3 is TGTGCCAGTAGTATAGGACAGTTTAACTATGGCTACACCTTC. It translates to CASSIGQFNYGYTF.

The genes are TRBV11-3 and TRBJ2-1, with 7 nucleotides matching TRBD2. The germline CDR1 and CDR2 sequences are SGHNT and YENEEA. The V segment lost 7 bases and the J segment 7 bases; nucleotides outside the gene matches: 13. The CDR3 loop spans 15 amino acids. CDR3 sequence (DNA): TGTGCCAGCACCCTAGGGCTAGCGGCGATAAATGAGCAGTTCTTC. Its protein is CASTLGLAAINEQFF.

This clone was detected a few times. The chain has TRBV11-3 and TRBJ1-1; D is possibly TRBD1 (6 bases). V lost 2 bases to trimming and J lost 10 bases, with 26 bases between them. CDR3 length: 17 amino acids. Looked up from germline, CDR1 is SGHNT and CDR2 is YENEEA. This CDR3 reads CASSLNRNREPEQGAFF. The CDR3 DNA is TGTGCCAGCAGCTTAAACCGGAACAGGGAGCCCGAACAGGGAGCTTTCTTT.

In this sample, this clone turned up a few times. The CDR3 bases are TGTGCCATCAGTGTCCTGGGGACAGGACCTGATGGCTACACCTTC. As protein: CAISVLGTGPDGYTF. The chain uses TRBV10-3 and TRBJ1-2, with 8 nucleotides matching TRBD1. The CDR3 is 15 residues long. Unmatched junction bases numbered 10, after V lost 4 bases and J lost 6 bases. Germline lookup yields CDR1 ENHRY and CDR2 SYGVKD.

For the CDR3, the DNA is TGTGCCAGCAGCTTAGGGCTAGCGGTCCTCGCCGGGGAGCTGTTTTTT. Protein sequence: CASSLGLAVLAGELFF. The rearrangement joins TRBV7-2 to TRBJ2-2; 7 bases line up with TRBD2. V lost 1 base, J lost 6 bases, and 8 bases stayed unmatched. Germline CDR1 SGHTA, CDR2 FQGNSA. The CDR3 extends over 16 amino acids. Based on the CDR3 plus reference TRBV7-2 and TRBJ2-2, the full variable domain is GAGVSQSPSNKVTEKGKDVELRCDPISGHTALYWYRQSLGQGLEFLIYFQGNSAPDKSGLPSDRFSAERTGGSVSTLTIQRTQQEDSAVYLCASSLGLAVLAGELFFGEGSRLTVL.

The J gene is TRBJ2-1, the V gene TRBV7-3, with D possibly TRBD1 on 6 matching bases. Germline CDR1 SGHTA, CDR2 FQGTGA. V was pared by 4 bases and J by 4 bases, with 11 bases between. The length of the CDR3 is 14 residues. The CDR3 nucleotides read TGTGCCAGCAGCTGGTCGACAGGTTACAATGAGCAGTTCTTC. It yields the protein CASSWSTGYNEQFF.

The chain employs TRBV13 and TRBJ2-5; 12 bases map to TRBD2. The tail of the sequence fits TRBJ2-7 better, so the J call may be wrong. The CDR3 runs 17 residues. Germline assignment: CDR1 PRHDT and CDR2 FYEKMQ (reference sequence). The CDR3 bases are TGTGCCAGCAGCTTTTCCCCGGGACTAGCGGGTCCCTACGAGCAGTACTTC. This sequence encodes CASSFSPGLAGPYEQYF.

This clone was observed once. The chain employs TRBV19 and TRBJ1-2, with D tentatively TRBD1 (6 bases). V lost 2 bases and J lost 6, with 16 bases in between. Per the germline V gene, CDR1 is LNHDA and CDR2 is SQIVND (reference sequence). CDR3 length equals 15 residues. The CDR3 DNA sequence: TGTGCCAGTAGTATAAGTGGCAGGGGTACCGATGGCTACACCTTC. It codes for CASSISGRGTDGYTF. The variable domain in full, completed from reference TRBV19 and TRBJ1-2, reads DGGITQSPKYLFRKEGQNVTLSCEQNLNHDAMYWYRQDPGQGLRLIYYSQIVNDFQKGDIAEGYSVSREKKESFPLTVTSAQKNPTAFYLCASSISGRGTDGYTFGSGTRLTVV.

The CDR3 loop is CASSARTGSNQPQHF. The CDR3, as DNA: TGTGCCAGCAGCGCTAGGACAGGTAGCAATCAGCCCCAGCATTTT. The chain links TRBV7-2 to TRBJ1-5; 7 nucleotides line up with TRBD1. The CDR3 has 15 amino acids. CDR1 and CDR2 from the germline V gene are SGHTA and FQGNSA. V dropped 5 bases and J dropped 0; count of bases not matched to a gene: 4.